Sequencing of this T cell receptor beta chain was carried out in a study of CD8 T cells in ankylosing spondylitis. General study results and limits: About 8 highly homologous variants made up a TCR beta motif, and this motif appeared characteristic of ankylosing spondylitis blood. Prior literature has documented some motif variants in synovial fluid and blood from reactive arthritis.

This clonotype was seen more than once but under ten times. What it recognizes is unknown. TCRdb re-called the 5' RACE reads with MiXCR, one entry per CDR3 protein. Of some 450,000 distinct CDR3 sequences listed, 17% were seen once; the top ten hold about 0.94%. CDR1 SGDLS and CDR2 YYNGEE come from the germline V gene. V gave up 3 bases and J gave up 4 bases; unmatched junction bases: 5. The CDR3 length is 15 residues. This sequence joins TRBV9 and TRBJ2-1; 9 nucleotides line up with TRBD1. Sequences were obtained from blood, either unsorted or a sorted T cell fraction (not recorded which). The sequence came from a male donor with ankylosing spondylitis. The CDR3 DNA reads TGTGCCAGCAGCGAGGACAGGGGAGGGTACAATGAGCAGTTCTTC. Protein product: CASSEDRGGYNEQFF.